Described below is a single T cell receptor beta chain sequence and its context. Everyone who took part was roughly 18 to 89 years old, and they came from over 20 US areas. This sample was taken from a study of blood T cell repertoires in COVID-19. Looking at the study overall: Whether acute or convalescent, the COVID-19 samples came from the United States, Italy and Spain. In each case, the material was cDNA or gDNA derived from T cells, B-cell-depleted T cells, or PBMCs.

Original methodology: How many nucleated cells were present was estimated from reference gene primer amplification. Profiling relied on immunoSEQ multiplex PCR, and the TCRdb table lists in-frame clones only, not all of them. The V and J calls and clone size come from that table; D and trimming were worked out from the DNA. The sample contains hundreds of thousands of clones, around 89% of which appear only once. V was clipped by 4 bases and J by 7 bases, with 19 bases between them. Germline V gene sequence: CDR1 SEHNR, CDR2 FQNEAQ (reference sequence). The CDR3 extends over 15 amino acids. The sequence was obtained from a woman aged 25 to 45 who had recovered from COVID-19. The sequencing sample was made of PBMCs or T cells enriched from blood (not recorded which). This rearrangement joins TRBV7-9 to TRBJ2-5; TRBD2 might be the D (5 bases). In nucleotides, the CDR3 is TGTGCCAGCAGCTCCGTCCTAGCTCCCCGGGGGACCCAGTACTTC. Translating gives CASSSVLAPRGTQYF.